Listed here is a single T cell receptor beta chain. The antigen remains unidentified. The entry originates in a study of cytomegalovirus exposure and HLA in healthy donors. Study findings and constraints: V segments that were indistinguishable, TRBV6-2 and TRBV6-3 among them, were omitted from analysis. Three CMV-associated chains proved CMV antigen-specific in vitro. About 87% or about 30% of the time was how often most TCR beta V segments were productive, according to an earlier analysis.

This PCR relied on a set of 60 Vbeta primers and 13 Jbeta primers. The repertoire was sequenced with immunoSEQ multiplex PCR; TCRdb's copy has only in-frame clones and lacks some. The table lists roughly 190,000 clones, about 12% of them singletons. Between the trimmed V and J ends, which lost 4 bases and 8 bases, there was a span of 15 bases. The germline V gene encodes CDR1 SGHRS and CDR2 YFSETQ. The CDR3 has 14 residues. The sequencing input was PBMCs. This TCR was recovered from a man aged 50 to 59 in good health and CMV-seropositive. This rearrangement joins TRBV5-1 to TRBJ2-2; TRBD2 is a possible D gene (6 bases). The CDR3 spells CASSLMTGRGELFF. The CDR3 DNA sequence: TGCGCCAGCAGCCTGATGACGGGGAGGGGGGAGCTGTTTTTT.